These 6 T cell receptor beta chains were all obtained from the same sample, sequenced in a study of human T cells and chemical hapten exposure. Noted time point: patch test 1, 2 weeks after DPC sensitization. Treatment described: therapeutic diphenylcyclopropenone sensitization with weekly scalp DPC. TCRdb re-called the RACE reads with MiXCR, one entry per CDR3 protein. The sample has some 380,000 distinct CDR3 sequences; roughly 4.8% are singletons. The material sequenced was whole blood, taken in connection with sensitization to the hapten diphenylcyclopropenone (DPC). The receptors stem from a woman in her forties or fifties with alopecia areata. Some clones in this sample may be carry-over from other donors' samples.

This clonotype was observed a few times. The CDR3 region is CASSLVGTAPMPQHF. In DNA form, the CDR3 reads TGTGCCAGCAGTTTAGTCGGTACCGCCCCGATGCCCCAGCATTTT. The gene calls are TRBV28 and TRBJ1-5; no definite D call. The V end was cut by 2 bases, the J end by 9 bases, with 17 bases between. The CDR3 sequence is 15 residues long. Germline values: CDR1 MDHEN, CDR2 SYDVKM.

This clonotype was recorded many times. The chain combines TRBV2 with TRBJ2-3, with D maybe TRBD1 (5 bases). Germline CDR1 SNHLY, CDR2 FYNNEI. Trimming left V 6 bases short and J 0 bases short, with 13 bases between. The CDR3 is made up of 15 amino acids. CDR3 bases: TGTGCCAGCAGCAAAGGACACTCTAGCACAGATACGCAGTATTTT. This encodes CASSKGHSSTDTQYF.

This clonotype appeared many times. V is TRBV29-1 and J is TRBJ2-2, with D perhaps matching TRBD1 (6 bases). The V gene's germline CDR1 is SQVTM and CDR2 ANQGSEA. CDR3 length: 14 amino acids. Trimming stripped 5 bases from V and 1 base from J, with 11 bases between. The CDR3: CSVKQGRNTGELFF. The CDR3 nucleotides are TGCAGCGTTAAGCAGGGGAGGAACACCGGGGAGCTGTTTTTT.

The DNA of the CDR3 is TGTGCCAGCAGTCCCGAGGACGGATTTAACTATGGCTACACCTTC. Translated: CASSPEDGFNYGYTF. The chain joins TRBV12-3 or TRBV12-4 to TRBJ1-2; D gene ambiguous. The CDR3 is 15 amino acids. Trimming removed 5 bases from V and 1 base from J, with 14 bases in between.

There are many counts of this clonotype. V usage is TRBV9 and J usage is TRBJ2-1; 7 nucleotides agree with TRBD2. V shed 4 bases, J shed 7 bases, and the junction held 11 bases outside the gene matches. Germline values: CDR1 SGDLS, CDR2 YYNGEE. The CDR3 is 15 residues long. The CDR3 region has the DNA TGTGCCAGCAGCCCAGCGGGGACTCACGTAAATGAGCAGTTCTTC. It translates to CASSPAGTHVNEQFF.

This clonotype showed up just a few times. V usage is TRBV19 and J usage is TRBJ1-5; tentatively, D is TRBD1 (6 bases). V was trimmed by 4 bases and J by 0 bases, leaving 16 bases between them. CDR1 and CDR2 (germline): LNHDA, SQIVND (reference sequence). The CDR3 runs to 17 residues. The CDR3: CASSRFPTGLSNQPQHF. Here the CDR3 DNA reads TGTGCCAGTAGTAGGTTTCCGACAGGACTTAGCAATCAGCCCCAGCATTTT.